Each of the 28 T cell receptor beta chains below was sequenced from the same sample in a study of blood T cell repertoires in COVID-19 (dated by TCRdb to the early 2020s). The library was made by the immunoSEQ multiplex PCR assay. TCRdb provides this immuneACCESS table in a form limited to in-frame rearrangements. Some clones are lacking; in checked studies, under half of them reflect an unresolved V gene, and why the rest are absent is not known. This sample gives roughly 110,000 clones in total; around nine tenths of them show up just once. The ten largest account for 1% to 1.5% of the sample. The sequenced sample was peripheral blood. Source of these receptors: a woman in her 30s with acute or convalescent COVID-19.

The table lists this clone with a count of one. The genes are TRBV7-3 and TRBJ1-1; 7 positions agree with TRBD1. The germline gives CDR1 SGHTA, CDR2 FQGTGA. V lost 4 bases and J lost 0; bases outside the gene matches: 5. The CDR3 spans 15 residues. CDR3 sequence reads: CASSSGDSMNTEAFF. The CDR3 region has the DNA TGTGCCAGCAGCTCAGGGGACAGCATGAACACTGAAGCTTTCTTT. Together with reference TRBV7-3 and TRBJ1-1, the CDR3 gives the full variable domain: GAGVSQTPSNKVTEKGKYVELRCDPISGHTALYWYRQSLGQGPEFLIYFQGTGAADDSGLPNDRFFAVRPEGSVSTLKIQRTERGDSAVYLCASSSGDSMNTEAFFGQGTRLTVV.

J is TRBJ1-1 and V is TRBV7-9; D uncertain. This CDR3 is built from 14 residues. V lost 7 bases and J lost 0, with 12 bases in between. Looked up from germline, CDR1 is SEHNR and CDR2 is FQNEAQ (reference sequence). This CDR3 reads CASTSRIMNTEAFF. DNA of the CDR3: TGTGCCAGCACTTCCAGGATCATGAACACTGAAGCTTTCTTT.

The genes are TRBV5-4 and TRBJ2-1; D possibly corresponds to TRBD1 (5 bases). Germline V gives CDR1 SGHNT, CDR2 YYREEE (reference sequence). Trimming stripped 4 bases from V and 6 bases from J, with 11 bases between. The CDR3 has 13 amino acids. Here the CDR3 DNA reads TGTGCCAGCAGCGTTAAAGGGGCCAATGAGCAGTTCTTC. It specifies CASSVKGANEQFF.

This rearrangement joins TRBV28 to TRBJ1-1; possible D gene TRBD1, 5 bases. There are 11 residues in the CDR3. Trimming stripped 11 bases from V and 8 bases from J, with 15 bases between. In germline, CDR1 is MDHEN, CDR2 SYDVKM. The CDR3 DNA sequence: TGTGCCCTATTTGGGGGGTCGGAAGCTTTCTTT. It specifies CALFGGSEAFF. The entire variable domain, with the rest obtained from reference TRBV28 and TRBJ1-1, is as follows: DVKVTQSSRYLVKRTGEKVFLECVQDMDHENMFWYRQDPGLGLRLIYFSYDVKMKEKGDIPEGYSVSREKKERFSLILESASTNQTSMYLCALFGGSEAFFGQGTRLTVV.

The chain employs TRBV6-2 or TRBV6-3 and TRBJ2-1; 7 nucleotides agree with TRBD1. Germline values: CDR1 MNHEY, CDR2 SVGEGT. This CDR3 comprises 15 residues. V lost 5 bases, J lost 4 bases, and 8 bases stayed unmatched. CDR3 loop: CASSTTGVSYNEQFF. CDR3 nucleotide sequence: TGTGCCAGCAGTACCACAGGGGTCAGTTACAATGAGCAGTTCTTC.

This clone was detected once. The V gene is TRBV19, the J gene TRBJ2-7, with a weak D call TRBD2 (7 bases). Looked up from germline, CDR1 is LNHDA and CDR2 is SQIVND (reference sequence). The CDR3 totals 15 residues. V gave up 10 bases and J gave up 2 bases, with 21 bases separating them. As DNA, the CDR3 is TGTGCCACCGCCATCACGGGGGGCGCGGCCTACGAGCAGTACTTC. Translating it yields CATAITGGAAYEQYF.

The chain combines TRBV19 with TRBJ1-5; maybe TRBD1 (6 bases). V was trimmed by 9 bases and J by 0 bases, leaving 21 bases between them. The germline CDR1 and CDR2 sequences are LNHDA and SQIVND (reference sequence). CDR3 length equals 17 residues. CDR3 region: CASWGGQKDGSNQPQHF. Written as DNA, the CDR3 is TGTGCCAGCTGGGGGGGACAAAAGGATGGTAGCAATCAGCCCCAGCATTTT.

The rearrangement links TRBV11-2 to TRBJ1-4; no clear D. From germline, CDR1 is SGHAT and CDR2 FQNNGV. V lost 5 bases to trimming and J lost 6 bases, with 16 bases between them. The CDR3 is 15 residues long. The CDR3 DNA follows: TGTGCCAGCAGCGGCAGACGCGGCCTGGATGAAAAACTGTTTTTT. Translation gives CASSGRRGLDEKLFF.

This rearrangement joins TRBV13 to TRBJ2-7, with D perhaps matching TRBD2 (6 bases). Between the trimmed V and J ends, which lost 4 bases and 3 bases, there was a span of 16 bases. From germline, CDR1 is PRHDT and CDR2 FYEKMQ (reference sequence). The CDR3 is made up of 15 amino acids. The CDR3 sequence is CASSSSLLGGYEQYF. The CDR3 DNA sequence: TGTGCCAGCAGCTCAAGCCTTCTGGGGGGCTACGAGCAGTACTTC.

The genes are TRBV7-9 and TRBJ1-3; the D gene is possibly TRBD1 (5 bases). The CDR3 runs to 14 residues. Trimming shortened V by 5 bases and J by 4 bases, and 12 bases separated the two germline ends. In germline, CDR1 is SEHNR, CDR2 FQNEAQ (reference sequence). The CDR3 region is CASSTSRGGNTIYF. The CDR3 nucleotides read TGTGCCAGCAGCACCTCCCGGGGGGGAAACACCATATATTTT.

The V call is TRBV7-9, the J call TRBJ1-2; 10 nucleotides align to TRBD1. Germline V gives CDR1 SEHNR, CDR2 FQNEAQ (reference sequence). The CDR3 is made up of 13 amino acids. V was clipped by 10 bases and J by 0 bases; unmatched bases: 2. This chain's CDR3 is CATGQGANYGYTF. Written as DNA, the CDR3 is TGTGCCACTGGACAGGGGGCTAACTATGGCTACACCTTC.

The chain combines TRBV9 with TRBJ1-1, with D unclear. From germline, CDR1 is SGDLS and CDR2 YYNGEE. This CDR3 is 13 amino acids long. Trimming stripped 5 bases from V and 9 bases from J, with 17 bases between. CDR3 protein: CASSFRSAGQAFF. Written as DNA, the CDR3 is TGTGCCAGCAGTTTCCGTTCGGCGGGCCAAGCTTTCTTT.

The chain recombines TRBV2 with TRBJ1-2; D not certain. CDR1 and CDR2 from the germline V gene are SNHLY and FYNNEI. V lost 10 bases, J lost 1 base, and 19 bases lay in between. The CDR3 has 15 amino acids. The CDR3 here is CATLRMDSLNYGYTF. CDR3 sequence (DNA): TGTGCCACCCTCCGGATGGACTCGCTTAACTATGGCTACACCTTC.

The J gene is TRBJ2-1, the V gene TRBV19; TRBD2 matches at 12 bases. The CDR3 is 18 residues long. Germline V gene data show CDR1 as LNHDA and CDR2 as SQIVND (reference sequence). Trimming took 6 bases from V and 0 from J; bases not matched to a gene: 9. The DNA for the CDR3 is TGTGCCAGTAGCTTCAAGACTAGCGGGGGTAACTCCTACAATGAGCAGTTCTTC. Translated, it gives CASSFKTSGGNSYNEQFF. Complete variable domain (other parts from reference TRBV19 and TRBJ2-1): DGGITQSPKYLFRKEGQNVTLSCEQNLNHDAMYWYRQDPGQGLRLIYYSQIVNDFQKGDIAEGYSVSREKKESFPLTVTSAQKNPTAFYLCASSFKTSGGNSYNEQFFGPGTRLTVL.

The chain joins TRBV27 to TRBJ2-1; D is unclear. Trimming left V 5 bases short and J 0 bases short, with 11 bases between. The CDR3 loop spans 15 amino acids. The germline gives CDR1 MNHEY, CDR2 SMNVEV (reference sequence). In nucleotides, the CDR3 is TGTGCCAGCAGTACATCACACCGCTCCTACAATGAGCAGTTCTTC. It encodes CASSTSHRSYNEQFF.

This chain joins TRBV4-1 and TRBJ1-1; possible D gene TRBD1, 5 bases. The V end was cut by 3 bases, the J end by 7 bases, with 24 bases between. The CDR3 is 17 amino acids. Germline V gene sequence: CDR1 MGHRA, CDR2 YSYEKL. The CDR3 coding sequence is TGCGCCAGCAGCCACCCCGATGGTCGCGGGGGGAAGAATGAAGCTTTCTTT. It specifies CASSHPDGRGGKNEAFF.

V is TRBV3-1 (or the pseudogene TRBV3-2) and J is TRBJ2-1, with a tentative D call TRBD2 (5 bases). V lost 4 bases and J 12 bases, leaving 10 bases between the germline ends. CDR3 length equals 11 residues. Germline CDR1 and CDR2: LGHDT and YNNKEL (reference sequence). In DNA form, the CDR3 reads TGTGCCAGCAGCCGAGGGTTAGTGCAGTTCTTC. Translating gives CASSRGLVQFF.

The chain recombines TRBV11-2 with TRBJ2-2, with TRBD1 matching over 9 bases. Germline values: CDR1 SGHAT, CDR2 FQNNGV. V lost 3 bases and J lost 7; bases outside the gene matches: 6. The CDR3 covers 15 residues. In DNA form, the CDR3 reads TGTGCCAGCAGCTTGACAGGGGGGTTTGGCGGGGAGCTGTTTTTT. This gives the protein CASSLTGGFGGELFF.

The count of this clone is one. The rearrangement uses TRBV5-4 and TRBJ2-5; 8 positions match TRBD2. V lost 1 base and J lost 5; bases outside the gene matches: 7. Germline CDR1 reads SGHNT; CDR2 reads YYREEE (reference sequence). The CDR3 has 15 amino acids. The CDR3, as DNA: TGTGCCAGCAGCTTGAGCGGGGGCGAGGGGGAGACCCAGTACTTC. Translation gives CASSLSGGEGETQYF.

This clone was counted between two and nine times. This chain joins TRBV5-6 and TRBJ1-2, with 7 bases that match TRBD1. With V trimmed by 0 bases and J by 6 bases, 2 bases remained unmatched. Germline loops: CDR1 SGHDT, CDR2 YYEEEE. The CDR3 consists of 13 residues. CDR3 sequence (DNA): TGTGCCAGCAGCTTGGGAACAGGGGATGGCTACACCTTC. Its translation: CASSLGTGDGYTF.

V and J are TRBV19 and TRBJ2-7; 14 positions match TRBD2. This CDR3 spans 15 amino acids. Germline values: CDR1 LNHDA, CDR2 SQIVND (reference sequence). V gave up 5 bases and J gave up 6 bases; unmatched junction bases: 6. The CDR3 loop reads CASSATSGGASEQYF. DNA of the CDR3: TGTGCCAGTAGTGCGACTAGCGGGGGGGCATCCGAGCAGTACTTC.

This clone has only one observation. The chain couples TRBV7-2 to TRBJ2-1; 8 bases align to TRBD1. Unmatched junction bases numbered 8, after V lost 1 base and J lost 6 bases. The CDR3 extends over 16 amino acids. CDR1 and CDR2 (germline): SGHTA, FQGNSA. CDR3 bases: TGTGCCAGCAGCTTAGTATTGCAGGGGGCGGGCAATGAGCAGTTCTTC. It specifies CASSLVLQGAGNEQFF.

The chain uses TRBV15 and TRBJ1-5; D unresolved. V lost 3 bases and J 4 bases, leaving 13 bases between the germline ends. This CDR3 spans 15 amino acids. Germline V gene lookup returns CDR1 LNHNV and CDR2 YYDKDF (reference sequence). The chain's CDR3 is CATSSQTMTNQPQHF. The DNA of the CDR3 is TGTGCCACCAGCAGTCAGACGATGACTAATCAGCCCCAGCATTTT.

The chain couples TRBV28 to TRBJ2-5; 11 bases are a match to TRBD1. Germline CDR1 reads MDHEN; CDR2 reads SYDVKM. CDR3 length: 17 amino acids. Losses at the gene ends were 2 bases for V and 4 bases for J; bases not matched to a gene: 9. CDR3 DNA sequence: TGTGCCAGCAGTTTAATCCTCGGACAGGGGGCTGGAGAGACCCAGTACTTC. Protein product: CASSLILGQGAGETQYF.

The rearrangement joins TRBV7-2 to TRBJ2-1, with D tentatively TRBD2 (5 bases). The germline V and J ends were trimmed by 5 bases and 4 bases, with 9 bases remaining between them. The CDR3 length is 13 residues. The germline V gene has CDR1 SGHTA and CDR2 FQGNSA. The CDR3 sequence is CASSPGIYNEQFF. Written as DNA, the CDR3 is TGTGCCAGCAGCCCCGGGATATACAATGAGCAGTTCTTC.

The chain joins TRBV4-2 to TRBJ2-7; maybe TRBD1 (6 bases). CDR1 is LGHNA and CDR2 is YNFKEQ in the germline V gene. The CDR3 has 13 amino acids. V gave up 0 bases and J gave up 6 bases, with 9 bases separating them. CDR3 residues: CASSQDGGGEQYF. The CDR3 DNA reads as TGTGCCAGCAGCCAAGATGGGGGCGGCGAGCAGTACTTC.

The CDR3 DNA reads as TGTGCCACCAGCAGTTTGCAGGGGGCAACTAGTGGCTACACCTTC. Amino acid sequence: CATSSLQGATSGYTF. The V gene is TRBV15, the J gene TRBJ1-2; 8 bases are a match to TRBD1. The CDR3 sequence is 15 residues long. The V gene's germline CDR1 is LNHNV and CDR2 YYDKDF (reference sequence). With V trimmed by 3 bases and J by 7 bases, 10 bases remained unmatched.

The CDR3 spells CASSQELGQGYNSPLHF. The CDR3 DNA is TGTGCCAGCAGCCAAGAATTAGGGCAGGGCTATAATTCACCCCTCCACTTT. V and J are TRBV14 and TRBJ1-6; weak D call: TRBD1 (5 bases). V dropped 0 bases and J dropped 3 bases, with 12 bases sitting between them. Germline CDR1 is SGHDN and CDR2 is FVKESK. The CDR3 has 17 amino acids.